The entry that follows covers one TCR beta chain sequence. The length of the CDR3 is 13 residues. CDR1 ENHRY and CDR2 SYGVKD come from the germline V gene. With 11 bases clipped from V and 0 bases from J, the junction kept 3 bases outside the gene matches. The sample is drawn from a study of shared clonotypes between healthy human individuals. The naive CD8 population came from CD45RO-negative cells selected for CCR7, without terminally differentiated effector memory CD45RA+ cells. Profiling relied on immunoSEQ multiplex PCR, and the TCRdb table lists in-frame clones only, not all of them. The table lists about 800,000 clones, just over 95% of them singletons.

The chain carries TRBV10-3 and TRBJ1-4; 7 positions match TRBD1. The receptor was isolated from a young man in good health. Sequenced: naive CD8+ T cells sorted from blood. CDR3 sequence: CAAGGATNEKLFF. The CDR3 DNA reads TGTGCCGCAGGGGGGGCAACTAATGAAAAACTGTTTTTT.